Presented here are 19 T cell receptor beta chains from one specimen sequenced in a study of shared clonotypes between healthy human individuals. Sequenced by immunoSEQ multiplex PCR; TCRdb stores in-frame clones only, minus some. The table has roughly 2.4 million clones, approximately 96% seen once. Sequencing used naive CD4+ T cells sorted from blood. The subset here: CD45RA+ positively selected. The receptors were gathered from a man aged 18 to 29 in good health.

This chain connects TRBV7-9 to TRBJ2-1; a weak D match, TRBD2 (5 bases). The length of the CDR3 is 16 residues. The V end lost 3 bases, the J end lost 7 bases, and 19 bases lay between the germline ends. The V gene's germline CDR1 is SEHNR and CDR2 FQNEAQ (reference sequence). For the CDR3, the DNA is TGTGCCAGCAGCTTCCCTATGGCGGGCCAAAGTAATGAGCAGTTCTTC. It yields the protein CASSFPMAGQSNEQFF.

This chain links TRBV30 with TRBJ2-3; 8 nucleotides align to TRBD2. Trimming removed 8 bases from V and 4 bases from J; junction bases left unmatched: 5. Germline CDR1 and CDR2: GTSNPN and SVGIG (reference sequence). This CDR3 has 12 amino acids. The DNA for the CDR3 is TGTGCCACAACGGGAGGGGCAGATACGCAGTATTTT. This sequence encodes CATTGGADTQYF.

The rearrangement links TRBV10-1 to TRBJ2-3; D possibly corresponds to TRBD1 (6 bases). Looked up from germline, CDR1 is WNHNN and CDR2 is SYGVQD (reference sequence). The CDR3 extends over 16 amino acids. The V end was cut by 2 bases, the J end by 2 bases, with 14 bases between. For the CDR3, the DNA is TGCGCCAGCAGTGAGAGACGAGGACAGCACACAGATACGCAGTATTTT. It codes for CASSERRGQHTDTQYF.

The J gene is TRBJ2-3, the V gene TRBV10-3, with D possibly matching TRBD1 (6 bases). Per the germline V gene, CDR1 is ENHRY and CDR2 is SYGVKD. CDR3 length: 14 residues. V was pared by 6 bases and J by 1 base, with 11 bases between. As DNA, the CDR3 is TGTGCCATCAGGGACAGCGCTGGCACAGATACGCAGTATTTT. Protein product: CAIRDSAGTDTQYF.

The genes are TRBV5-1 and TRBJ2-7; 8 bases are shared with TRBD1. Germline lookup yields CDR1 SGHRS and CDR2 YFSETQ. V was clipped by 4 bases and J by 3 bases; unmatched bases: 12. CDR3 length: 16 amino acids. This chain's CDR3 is CASSLHLAGGIYEQYF. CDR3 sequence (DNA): TGCGCCAGCAGCCTTCACCTTGCAGGGGGCATCTACGAGCAGTACTTC.

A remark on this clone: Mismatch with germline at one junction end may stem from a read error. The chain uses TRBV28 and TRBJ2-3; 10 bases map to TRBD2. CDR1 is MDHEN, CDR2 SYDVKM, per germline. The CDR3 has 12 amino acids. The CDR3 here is CAAGGSTDTQYF. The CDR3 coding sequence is TGCGCAGCGGGGGGGAGCACAGATACGCAGTATTTT.

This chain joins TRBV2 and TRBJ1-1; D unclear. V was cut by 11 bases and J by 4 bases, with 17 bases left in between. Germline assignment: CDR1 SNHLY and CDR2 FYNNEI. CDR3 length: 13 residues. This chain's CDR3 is CASSGYQLTEAFF. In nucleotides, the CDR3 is TGTGCCTCTTCAGGATATCAACTCACTGAAGCTTTCTTT.

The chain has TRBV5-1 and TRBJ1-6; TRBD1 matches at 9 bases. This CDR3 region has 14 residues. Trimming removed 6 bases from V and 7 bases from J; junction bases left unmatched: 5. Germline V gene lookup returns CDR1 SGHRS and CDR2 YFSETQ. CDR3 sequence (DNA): TGCGCCAGCAAACCCGGGACAGGGAATTCACCCCTCCACTTT. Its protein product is CASKPGTGNSPLHF. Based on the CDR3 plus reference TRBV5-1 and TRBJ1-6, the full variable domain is KAGVTQTPRYLIKTRGQQVTLSCSPISGHRSVSWYQQTPGQGLQFLFEYFSETQRNKGNFPGRFSGRQFSNSRSEMNVSTLELGDSALYLCASKPGTGNSPLHFGNGTRLTVT.

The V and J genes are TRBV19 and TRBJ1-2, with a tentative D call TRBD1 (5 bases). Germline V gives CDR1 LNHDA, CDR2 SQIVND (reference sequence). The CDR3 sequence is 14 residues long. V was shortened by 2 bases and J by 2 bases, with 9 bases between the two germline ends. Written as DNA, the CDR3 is TGTGCCAGTAGTATATATGGGACGAACTATGGCTACACCTTC. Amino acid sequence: CASSIYGTNYGYTF.

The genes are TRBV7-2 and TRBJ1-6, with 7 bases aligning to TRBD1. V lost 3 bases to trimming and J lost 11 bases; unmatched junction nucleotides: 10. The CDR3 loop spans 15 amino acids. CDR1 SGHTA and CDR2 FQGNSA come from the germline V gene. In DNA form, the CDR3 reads TGTGCCAGCAGCTTCCCTACAGGGGAGGGAACACCCCTCCACTTT. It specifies CASSFPTGEGTPLHF.

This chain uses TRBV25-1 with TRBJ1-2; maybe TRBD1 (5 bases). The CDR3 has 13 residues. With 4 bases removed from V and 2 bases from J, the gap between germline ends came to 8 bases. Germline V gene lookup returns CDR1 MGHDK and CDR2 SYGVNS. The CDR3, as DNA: TGTGCCAGCAGTGGACGGGACAACTATGGCTACACCTTC. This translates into CASSGRDNYGYTF.

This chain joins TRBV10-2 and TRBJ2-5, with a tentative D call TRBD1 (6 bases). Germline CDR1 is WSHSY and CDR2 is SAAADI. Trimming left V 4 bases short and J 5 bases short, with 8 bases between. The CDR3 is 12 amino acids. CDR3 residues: CASSAQGETQYF. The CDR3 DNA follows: TGCGCCAGCAGTGCCCAGGGGGAGACCCAGTACTTC.

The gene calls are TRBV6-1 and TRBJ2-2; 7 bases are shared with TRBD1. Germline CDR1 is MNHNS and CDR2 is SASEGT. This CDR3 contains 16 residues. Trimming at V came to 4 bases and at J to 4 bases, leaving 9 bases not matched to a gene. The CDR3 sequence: CASSVRPGQLTGELFF. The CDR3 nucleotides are TGTGCCAGCAGTGTGCGGCCGGGACAGCTCACCGGGGAGCTGTTTTTT.

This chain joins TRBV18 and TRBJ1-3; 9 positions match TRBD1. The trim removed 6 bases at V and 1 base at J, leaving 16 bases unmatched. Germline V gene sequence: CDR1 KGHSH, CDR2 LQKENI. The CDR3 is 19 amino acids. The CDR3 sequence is CASSRTGTGPDSSGNTIYF. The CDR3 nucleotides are TGTGCCAGCTCCCGTACCGGGACAGGGCCGGACTCTTCTGGAAACACCATATATTTT.

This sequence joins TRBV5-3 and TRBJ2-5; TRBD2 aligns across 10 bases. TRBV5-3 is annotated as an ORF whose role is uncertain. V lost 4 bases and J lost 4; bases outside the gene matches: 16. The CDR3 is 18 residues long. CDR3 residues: CARSPGGLAGVGVETQYF. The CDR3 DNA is TGTGCCAGAAGCCCGGGAGGCCTAGCGGGAGTGGGTGTAGAGACCCAGTACTTC.

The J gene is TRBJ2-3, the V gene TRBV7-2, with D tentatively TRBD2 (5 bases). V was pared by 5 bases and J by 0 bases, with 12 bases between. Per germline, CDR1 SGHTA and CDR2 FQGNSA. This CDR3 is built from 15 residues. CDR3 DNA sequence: TGTGCCAGCAGCCCAGACTACACTAGCACAGATACGCAGTATTTT. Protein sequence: CASSPDYTSTDTQYF.

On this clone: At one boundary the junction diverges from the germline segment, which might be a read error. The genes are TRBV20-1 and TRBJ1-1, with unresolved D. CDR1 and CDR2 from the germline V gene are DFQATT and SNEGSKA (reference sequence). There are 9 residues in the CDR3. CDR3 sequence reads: CSASTQAFF. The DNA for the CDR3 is TGCAGTGCTTCCACTCAAGCTTTCTTT.

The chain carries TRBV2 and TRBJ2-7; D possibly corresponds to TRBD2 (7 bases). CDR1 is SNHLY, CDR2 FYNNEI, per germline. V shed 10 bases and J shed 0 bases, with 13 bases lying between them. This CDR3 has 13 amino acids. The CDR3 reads CATQGGASYEQYF. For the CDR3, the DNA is TGTGCCACCCAAGGGGGGGCCTCCTACGAGCAGTACTTC.

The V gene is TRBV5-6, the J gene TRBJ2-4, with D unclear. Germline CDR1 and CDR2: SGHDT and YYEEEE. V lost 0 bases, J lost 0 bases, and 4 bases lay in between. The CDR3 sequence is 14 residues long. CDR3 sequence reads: CASSLDGAKNIQYF. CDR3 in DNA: TGTGCCAGCAGCTTGGATGGAGCCAAAAACATTCAGTACTTC.